This TCR beta chain was recorded in a study of cytomegalovirus exposure and HLA in healthy donors. Whole-study findings and limits: An Asian-associated ancestry cluster reportedly showed fewer N-insertions than the approximately 690-donor mean in a later analysis.

V was cut by 5 bases and J by 7 bases, with 24 bases left in between. The CDR3 extends over 17 amino acids. Germline V gene sequence: CDR1 SEHNR, CDR2 FQNEAQ (reference sequence). Although they were nominally healthy when sampled, donors likely had unrecorded immune exposures. PCR employed 60 Vbeta and 13 Jbeta primers. Profiled with immunoSEQ multiplex PCR; TCRdb holds only in-frame clones, not every one. The table records about 110,000 clones, approximately 81% of them present only once. As for this clone: Its antigen is undetermined.

This TCR came from a young woman in good health and CMV-seropositive. The chain employs TRBV7-9 and TRBJ1-5; D call uncertain. The sequencing input was PBMCs. The CDR3 loop is CASSHENNEGPRQPQHF. The CDR3 nucleotides read TGTGCCAGCAGCCACGAGAATAATGAGGGTCCGAGGCAGCCCCAGCATTTT. Full variable domain (rest looked up from reference TRBV7-9 and TRBJ1-5): DTGVSQNPRHKITKRGQNVTFRCDPISEHNRLYWYRQTLGQGPEFLTYFQNEAQLEKSRLLSDRFSAERPKGSFSTLEIQRTEQGDSAMYLCASSHENNEGPRQPQHFGDGTRLSIL.